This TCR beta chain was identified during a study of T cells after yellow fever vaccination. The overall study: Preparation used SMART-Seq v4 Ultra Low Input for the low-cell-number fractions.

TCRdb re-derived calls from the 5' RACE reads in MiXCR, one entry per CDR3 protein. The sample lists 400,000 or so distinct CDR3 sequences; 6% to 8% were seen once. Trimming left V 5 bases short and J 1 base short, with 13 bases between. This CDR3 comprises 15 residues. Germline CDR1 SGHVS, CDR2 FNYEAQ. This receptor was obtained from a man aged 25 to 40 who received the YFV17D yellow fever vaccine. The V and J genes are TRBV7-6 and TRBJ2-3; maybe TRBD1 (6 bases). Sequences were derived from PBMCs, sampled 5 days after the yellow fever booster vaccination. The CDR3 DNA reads TGTGCCAGCAGCCCCCGTGGGGGCGGCACAGATACGCAGTATTTT. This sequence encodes CASSPRGGGTDTQYF.